The T cell receptor beta chain described here comes from a study of molecular identifiers for immune sequencing clone quantification. The wider study: Replicate RNA came from approximately 20,000 or 98,000 naive CD8 cells and was split five ways, and four parts were sequenced.

Sorting was used to obtain naive CD8 T cells (CD8+CD4-CCR7+CD45RA+). Study observations and caveats: Spiked-in Jurkat TCR RNA corresponding to one cell was reported as detectable against 1 million or so naive cells.

This clonotype was seen ten or more times. Its antigen is not identified. TCRdb reprocessed the PCR reads via MiXCR and lists one record per CDR3 protein. The sample lists around 460,000 distinct CDR3 sequences, over 20% occurring once. Sequenced material: naive CD8+ T cells from blood, with Jurkat cell RNA spiked in. Subset in this sample: FACS-sorted CD8+CD4-CCR7+CD45RA+ naive T cells. The receptor's source is a human donor in good health. Some libraries in this study had Jurkat cell RNA spiked in.

This chain's CDR3 is CASSLGQGSEKLFF. CDR3 coding DNA: TGCGCCAGCAGCCTAGGACAGGGTAGTGAAAAACTGTTTTTT. V usage is TRBV5-1 and J usage is TRBJ1-4, with 8 bases aligning to TRBD1. The CDR3 consists of 14 residues. After removal of 4 bases from V and 7 bases from J, the junction contained 6 bases not matched to a gene. CDR1 and CDR2 from the germline V gene are SGHRS and YFSETQ.